The text below deals with one TCR beta chain. The entry originates in a study of blood T cell repertoires in COVID-19. In the study overall: Samples came from the United States, Italy and Spain, spanning acute and convalescent COVID-19. PBMCs, B-cell-depleted T cells, or T cells were the source of the cDNA or gDNA that made up the material.

In the authors' workflow: The authors estimated nucleated cell counts from reference gene primer amplification. The table came from immunoSEQ multiplex PCR; TCRdb's copy has only in-frame clones and leaves some out. V and J calls and clone size follow that table, whereas D and trimming were derived from the DNA. Among a few hundred thousand clones listed, roughly 83% were seen once. V was pared by 2 bases and J by 0 bases, with 3 bases of the junction left unmatched. This CDR3 is built from 15 residues. Germline-derived CDR1 and CDR2 are LGHDT and YNNKEL (reference sequence). Sequenced input: peripheral blood. This chain links TRBV3-1 (or the pseudogene TRBV3-2) with TRBJ1-1; TRBD1 matches at 7 bases. The TCR comes from a woman aged 50 to 60 with acute or convalescent COVID-19. The CDR3 coding sequence is TGTGCCAGCAGCCAATGGGGACAGATGAACACTGAAGCTTTCTTT. Amino acid sequence: CASSQWGQMNTEAFF.